Below, 17 T cell receptor beta chains from the same sample are listed, as sequenced in a study of Ad26.COV2.S vaccination and SARS-CoV-2 variants. Libraries were prepared by immunoSEQ multiplex PCR; TCRdb keeps only in-frame clonotypes and omits some of them. The data contain about 320,000 clones, around four fifths of them singletons. Specified treatment: some 20 received Ad26.COV2.S at low or high dose, single or two shots; several received placebo; per-sample allocation not given. Vaccine and placebo recipients were sampled on day 63 after the first injection. The source material was peripheral blood, sampled in a trial of Ad26.COV2.S vaccine versus placebo. These receptors were taken from a person between 18 and 65 years old who received the Ad26.COV2.S COVID-19 vaccine or a placebo.

The rearrangement links TRBV7-3 to TRBJ2-2; no firm D call. Germline CDR1 reads SGHTA; CDR2 reads FQGTGA. V shed 2 bases and J shed 6 bases, with 13 bases lying between them. The CDR3 is 15 amino acids. As DNA, the CDR3 is TGTGCCAGCAGCTTAGGCACAATTTATCCCGGGGAGCTGTTTTTT. Translating it yields CASSLGTIYPGELFF.

The chain has TRBV5-6 and TRBJ1-1; TRBD1 aligns across 7 bases. The CDR3 is made up of 14 amino acids. CDR1 SGHDT and CDR2 YYEEEE come from the germline V gene. V gave up 0 bases and J gave up 6 bases; unmatched junction bases: 5. The CDR3 nucleotides read TGTGCCAGCAGCTTGGAGCAGGGGGTGGCTGAAGCTTTCTTT. Translated, it gives CASSLEQGVAEAFF. The full variable domain, completed using reference TRBV5-6 and TRBJ1-1, is DAGVTQSPTHLIKTRGQQVTLRCSPKSGHDTVSWYQQALGQGPQFIFQYYEEEERQRGNFPDRFSGHQFPNYSSELNVNALLLGDSALYLCASSLEQGVAEAFFGQGTRLTVV.

This chain links TRBV11-2 with TRBJ2-2; D may be TRBD1 (6 bases). Germline lookup yields CDR1 SGHAT and CDR2 FQNNGV. This CDR3 spans 16 amino acids. Trimming cost V 5 bases and J 4 bases, with 17 bases left between them. In nucleotides, the CDR3 is TGTGCCAGCAGCCTCAATCCAGGGGCAAGCACCGGGGAGCTGTTTTTT. Translating gives CASSLNPGASTGELFF.

V usage is TRBV6-5 and J usage is TRBJ2-3; 8 bases map to TRBD2. Trimming at V came to 6 bases and at J to 2 bases, leaving 4 bases not matched to a gene. The CDR3 covers 14 residues. Germline V gene data show CDR1 as MNHEY and CDR2 as SVGAGI. The CDR3: CASRRGGLTDTQYF. Written as DNA, the CDR3 is TGTGCCAGCAGACGCGGGGGGCTCACAGATACGCAGTATTTT.

The chain uses TRBV5-6 and TRBJ1-4; the D gene is possibly TRBD1 (5 bases). The germline V gene encodes CDR1 SGHDT and CDR2 YYEEEE. CDR3 length: 17 amino acids. V lost 3 bases, J lost 5 bases, and 20 bases lay in between. CDR3 protein: CASSYGTVDRENEKLFF. CDR3 coding DNA: TGTGCCAGCAGCTACGGGACGGTTGACAGAGAAAATGAAAAACTGTTTTTT.

V usage is TRBV29-1 and J usage is TRBJ1-2; D perhaps matches TRBD1 (5 bases). This CDR3 has 11 amino acids. The germline V gene encodes CDR1 SQVTM and CDR2 ANQGSEA. Trimming shortened V by 4 bases and J by 4 bases, and 7 bases separated the two germline ends. The CDR3 sequence is CSVGDGYGYTF. CDR3 bases: TGCAGCGTTGGGGACGGCTATGGCTACACCTTC.

This sequence joins TRBV11-2 and TRBJ1-5; D ambiguous. The length of the CDR3 is 13 residues. Germline V gene data show CDR1 as SGHAT and CDR2 as FQNNGV. V was pared by 2 bases and J by 7 bases, with 9 bases between. CDR3: CASSLSGGQPQHF. CDR3 sequence (DNA): TGTGCCAGCAGCTTATCCGGTGGGCAGCCCCAGCATTTT.

V and J are TRBV10-3 and TRBJ1-5; D gene ambiguous. Per germline, CDR1 ENHRY and CDR2 SYGVKD. V lost 4 bases to trimming and J lost 0 bases, with 7 bases between them. The CDR3 sequence is 14 residues long. Here the CDR3 reads CAISGTVSNQPQHF. As DNA, the CDR3 is TGTGCCATCAGTGGGACTGTTAGCAATCAGCCCCAGCATTTT.

This sequence joins TRBV15 and TRBJ2-3; 7 bases fit TRBD2. Germline V lookup: CDR1 LNHNV, CDR2 YYDKDF (reference sequence). Trimming removed 6 bases from V and 2 bases from J; junction bases left unmatched: 11. The CDR3 length is 16 residues. The CDR3 is CATRPSQRGFTDTQYF. CDR3 coding DNA: TGTGCCACCAGGCCCTCGCAGCGGGGATTCACAGATACGCAGTATTTT.

V is TRBV19 and J is TRBJ1-6; D gene unclear. CDR3 length equals 15 residues. Looked up from germline, CDR1 is LNHDA and CDR2 is SQIVND (reference sequence). The V end was cut by 3 bases, the J end by 8 bases, with 14 bases between. DNA of the CDR3: TGTGCCAGTAGTATCCGAGGCCCAGGTTATTCACCCCTCCACTTT. As protein: CASSIRGPGYSPLHF.

The rearrangement uses TRBV25-1 and TRBJ2-5; 8 nucleotides line up with TRBD1. V was pared by 4 bases and J by 5 bases, with 6 bases of the junction left unmatched. The CDR3 runs 14 residues. Germline V gene lookup returns CDR1 MGHDK and CDR2 SYGVNS. The CDR3 protein is CASSVTGDLETQYF. CDR3 DNA: TGTGCCAGCAGTGTGACAGGGGACCTGGAGACCCAGTACTTC. The whole variable domain, remainder taken from reference TRBV25-1 and TRBJ2-5, is EADIYQTPRYLVIGTGKKITLECSQTMGHDKMYWYQQDPGMELHLIHYSYGVNSTEKGDLSSESTVSRIRTEHFPLTLESARPSHTSQYLCASSVTGDLETQYFGPGTRLLVL.

The V and J genes are TRBV3-1 (or the pseudogene TRBV3-2) and TRBJ2-1; TRBD1 agrees at 8 bases. In germline, CDR1 is LGHDT, CDR2 YNNKEL (reference sequence). This CDR3 region has 16 residues. The trim removed 3 bases at V and 2 bases at J, leaving 6 bases unmatched. The CDR3 loop is CASSHRQGPTYNEQFF. CDR3 in DNA: TGTGCCAGCAGCCACCGACAGGGGCCAACCTACAATGAGCAGTTCTTC.

The chain carries TRBV28 and TRBJ1-5; a possible D gene is TRBD1 (5 bases). V was clipped by 2 bases and J by 3 bases, with 11 bases between them. Germline values: CDR1 MDHEN, CDR2 SYDVKM. The CDR3 sequence is 15 residues long. The CDR3 DNA is TGTGCCAGCAGTTTACCTGACAGACCCAATCAGCCCCAGCATTTT. This gives the protein CASSLPDRPNQPQHF.

This chain joins TRBV10-3 and TRBJ1-1, with 9 positions matching TRBD1. CDR3 length: 14 amino acids. Germline loops: CDR1 ENHRY, CDR2 SYGVKD. J was trimmed by 5 bases and V by 4 bases; bases with no gene match: 5. The CDR3 DNA reads as TGTGCCATCAGTGGCGACAGGGGGGTTACTGAAGCTTTCTTT. This codes for CAISGDRGVTEAFF.

This clone was detected many times. The chain uses TRBV25-1 and TRBJ1-3; a weak D match, TRBD1 (6 bases). Germline-derived CDR1 and CDR2 are MGHDK and SYGVNS. The V and J ends lost 5 bases and 0 bases respectively, with 11 bases between them. This CDR3 is built from 15 residues. This CDR3 reads CASSIRGDSGNTIYF. The CDR3 bases are TGTGCCAGCAGTATTAGGGGGGACTCTGGAAACACCATATATTTT.

The chain joins TRBV6-4 to TRBJ2-2; D gene ambiguous. The germline gives CDR1 MRHNA, CDR2 SNTAGT. V was pared by 7 bases and J by 1 base, with 10 bases between. This CDR3 is built from 14 residues. The chain's CDR3 is CASTRGQNTGELFF. The CDR3 DNA follows: TGTGCCAGCACGCGCGGCCAGAACACCGGGGAGCTGTTTTTT.

This clone occurred once. V and J are TRBV23-1 and TRBJ2-7; D is ambiguous. TRBV23-1 is designated an ORF whose function remains uncertain. Trimming removed 4 bases from V and 2 bases from J, with 18 bases in between. CDR3 length: 16 residues. CDR3 sequence reads: CASSPGRKARPYEQYF. CDR3 in DNA: TGCGCCAGCAGTCCGGGTCGAAAAGCGAGACCCTACGAGCAGTACTTC.